This T cell receptor beta chain came from a study of blood T cell repertoires in COVID-19. Study-wide context: The United States, Italy and Spain were the sources of the acute and convalescent COVID-19 samples.

Per the original data handling: The authors estimated nucleated cell counts from reference gene primer amplification. Some clones are missing from TCRdb's copy, which holds only in-frame ones; the method was immunoSEQ multiplex PCR. V, J and clone size are taken as reported in that table, and D and trimming were inferred from the DNA itself. The sample has a few hundred thousand clones, roughly 90% seen once. Participant ages covered roughly 18 to 89 years across 24 US areas. Recovered Cohort 3 donors showed two negative PCRs, clearance, or symptom resolution. Trimming removed 1 base from V and 6 bases from J, with 4 bases in between. CDR1 and CDR2 from the germline V gene are SEHNR and FQNEAQ (reference sequence). The CDR3 totals 12 residues. This clone appeared once.

Sequenced sample: PBMCs or T cells enriched from blood (not recorded which). This chain joins TRBV7-9 and TRBJ1-5; no clear D. This receptor was taken from a young woman who had recovered from COVID-19. The CDR3, as DNA: TGTGCCAGCAGCTTAGAGAGTCAGCCCCAGCATTTT. Encoded protein: CASSLESQPQHF.